This T cell receptor beta chain was captured in a study of graft-versus-host responses after intestinal transplantation. Study-level information: Transplant types were multivisceral, liver-intestinal, or isolated intestinal. All recipients were given anti-thymocyte globulin induction, and tacrolimus and steroids were then administered for 2 to 4 years. Notes on the study in general: The recipient marrow held GvH clones, and some of them showed up first in ileum or blood. Declining HvG levels early post-transplant were linked to peak circulating GvH clone levels.

Libraries were prepared by immunoSEQ multiplex PCR; TCRdb keeps only in-frame clonotypes and omits some of them. The repertoire holds under 30,000 clones, with about 80% as singletons. This clone was recorded once. Its antigen remains unknown. V was clipped by 2 bases and J by 5 bases, with 13 bases between them. Germline values: CDR1 MGHRA, CDR2 YSYEKL. The CDR3 sequence is 15 residues long. Lamina propria and intraepithelial lymphocytes were released by processing graft tissue. The source of this sequence is a human patient who received an intestinal transplant, so some T cells may come from the graft donor. This specimen consisted of ileum tissue, obtained 98 days after intestinal transplantation. The chain combines TRBV4-1 with TRBJ2-1, with no clear D. The CDR3 bases are TGCGCCAGCAGCCAAATAGCCCTACCAAACAATGAGCAGTTCTTC. It codes for CASSQIALPNNEQFF.